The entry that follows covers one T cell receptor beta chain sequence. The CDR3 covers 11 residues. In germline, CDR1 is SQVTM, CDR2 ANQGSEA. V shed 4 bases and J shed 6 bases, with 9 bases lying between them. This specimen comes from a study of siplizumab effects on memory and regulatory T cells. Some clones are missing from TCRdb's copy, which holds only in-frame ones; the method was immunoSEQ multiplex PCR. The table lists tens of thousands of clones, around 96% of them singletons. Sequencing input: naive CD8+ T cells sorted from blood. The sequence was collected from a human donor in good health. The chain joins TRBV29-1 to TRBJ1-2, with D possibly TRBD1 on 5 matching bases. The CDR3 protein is CSVGGSNGYTF. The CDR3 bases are TGCAGCGTTGGGGGCTCCAATGGCTACACCTTC.